These 18 T cell receptor beta chains share one sample of origin, sequenced in a study of T cell responses to AZD1222 COVID-19 vaccine. Generated by immunoSEQ multiplex PCR, the TCRdb table keeps only in-frame clones and is missing some. The sample shows 70,000 to 90,000 clones, around nine tenths of them seen only once. This specimen consisted of peripheral blood, obtained on day 0 of AZD1222 vaccination. The receptor set was obtained from an adult in good health.

This rearrangement joins TRBV24-1 to TRBJ2-1; TRBD1 matches at 8 bases. V shed 7 bases and J 0 bases; nucleotides not matched to a gene: 7. CDR3 length: 16 amino acids. Germline CDR1 and CDR2: KGHDR and SFDVKD. In DNA, the CDR3 is TGTGCCACCAGCCCTTCCGGGACAGGCTCCTACAATGAGCAGTTCTTC. This codes for CATSPSGTGSYNEQFF.

CDR3 loop: CASSEDGHNQPQHF. The DNA of the CDR3 is TGTGCCAGCAGTGAAGACGGACATAATCAGCCCCAGCATTTT. This rearrangement joins TRBV6-1 to TRBJ1-5; D perhaps matches TRBD1 (5 bases). Per the germline V gene, CDR1 is MNHNS and CDR2 is SASEGT. This CDR3 is built from 14 residues. Trimming cost V 1 base and J 4 bases, with 8 bases left between them.

In its sample, this clone was seen once. The chain's CDR3 is CASSTSGGRNEQFF. CDR3 nucleotide sequence: TGTGCCAGTAGTACGAGCGGGGGCCGCAATGAGCAGTTCTTC. This chain links TRBV19 with TRBJ2-1; TRBD2 matches 8 bases. V shed 4 bases and J 6 bases; nucleotides not matched to a gene: 5. Germline V gives CDR1 LNHDA, CDR2 SQIVND (reference sequence). The CDR3 is 14 residues long.

The chain employs TRBV19 and TRBJ1-5; 7 bases are shared with TRBD1. The CDR3 has 14 residues. The germline CDR1 and CDR2 sequences are LNHDA and SQIVND (reference sequence). The J segment lost 6 bases and the V segment lost 6 bases, leaving 8 bases of the junction unmatched. This chain's CDR3 is CASSRRGDGQPQHF. The CDR3 coding sequence is TGTGCCAGTAGCCGCAGGGGGGACGGTCAGCCCCAGCATTTT.

The V gene is TRBV7-9, the J gene TRBJ2-2; possible D gene TRBD1, 5 bases. This CDR3 region has 14 residues. V gave up 2 bases and J gave up 5 bases, with 9 bases separating them. Germline-derived CDR1 and CDR2 are SEHNR and FQNEAQ (reference sequence). Here the CDR3 reads CASSLLQGTGELFF. The DNA of the CDR3 is TGTGCCAGCAGCTTACTTCAGGGAACCGGGGAGCTGTTTTTT.

V usage is TRBV2 and J usage is TRBJ1-1, with D maybe TRBD1 (6 bases). This CDR3 comprises 14 residues. Looked up from germline, CDR1 is SNHLY and CDR2 is FYNNEI. The ends were cut back, 4 bases at V and 3 bases at J, with 12 bases in the middle. CDR3 region: CASSVLDRDTEAFF. In DNA form, the CDR3 reads TGTGCCAGCAGTGTCCTGGACAGAGACACTGAAGCTTTCTTT.

This chain joins TRBV7-9 and TRBJ1-2, with D possibly being TRBD1 (6 bases). Trimming removed 1 base from V and 3 bases from J, with 15 bases in between. Germline loops: CDR1 SEHNR, CDR2 FQNEAQ (reference sequence). The CDR3 spans 16 residues. The CDR3 nucleotides read TGTGCCAGCAGCTTAGTAAACAGGGTTAGGGACTATGGCTACACCTTC. Its translation: CASSLVNRVRDYGYTF. Full variable domain (missing parts from reference TRBV7-9 and TRBJ1-2): DTGVSQNPRHKITKRGQNVTFRCDPISEHNRLYWYRQTLGQGPEFLTYFQNEAQLEKSRLLSDRFSAERPKGSFSTLEIQRTEQGDSAMYLCASSLVNRVRDYGYTFGSGTRLTVV.

This chain uses TRBV30 with TRBJ1-2; maybe TRBD1 (5 bases). The CDR3 has 13 amino acids. Germline CDR1 GTSNPN, CDR2 SVGIG (reference sequence). The V gene lost 0 bases and the J gene lost 7 bases, with 12 bases spanning the gap. This chain's CDR3 is CAWSVRGTLGYTF. In DNA, the CDR3 is TGTGCCTGGAGTGTACGGGGGACTCTTGGCTACACCTTC. The variable domain in full, with the rest retrieved from reference TRBV30 and TRBJ1-2, is SQTIHQWPATLVQPVGSPLSLECTVEGTSNPNLYWYRQAAGRGLQLLFYSVGIGQISSEVPQNLSASRPQDRQFILSSKKLLLSDSGFYLCAWSVRGTLGYTFGSGTRLTVV.

The chain carries TRBV18 and TRBJ2-1; no clear D. This CDR3 is built from 11 residues. From germline, CDR1 is KGHSH and CDR2 LQKENI. V lost 3 bases and J 8 bases, leaving 5 bases between the germline ends. CDR3 loop: CASSPLDEQFF. The CDR3 DNA sequence: TGTGCCAGCTCACCTCTGGATGAGCAGTTCTTC.

The chain couples TRBV7-9 to TRBJ1-1; a possible D gene is TRBD1 (6 bases). Germline V gene sequence: CDR1 SEHNR, CDR2 FQNEAQ (reference sequence). The CDR3 is made up of 14 amino acids. The ends were cut back, 5 bases at V and 2 bases at J, with 12 bases in the middle. CDR3 coding DNA: TGTGCCAGCAGCACTCGGACAGTTAACACTGAAGCTTTCTTT. It yields the protein CASSTRTVNTEAFF.

The table lists this clone with a few counts. The chain links TRBV6-5 to TRBJ1-1; perhaps TRBD1 as D (6 bases). Trimming left V 7 bases short and J 11 bases short, with 20 bases between. The CDR3 contains 13 residues. Germline values: CDR1 MNHEY, CDR2 SVGAGI. As DNA, the CDR3 is TGTGCCAGCAATCTCGAGGGGGGTCTGATCGCTTTCTTT. Protein: CASNLEGGLIAFF.

V usage is TRBV30 and J usage is TRBJ1-4; D remains ambiguous. Germline-derived CDR1 and CDR2 are GTSNPN and SVGIG (reference sequence). This CDR3 comprises 14 residues. V gave up 2 bases and J gave up 8 bases, with 15 bases separating them. The CDR3 region is CAWSRYRAAEKLFF. CDR3 in DNA: TGTGCCTGGAGTCGGTATAGGGCAGCCGAAAAACTGTTTTTT.

This chain joins TRBV30 and TRBJ2-1; 10 nucleotides align to TRBD2. Germline V gene sequence: CDR1 GTSNPN, CDR2 SVGIG (reference sequence). With V trimmed by 2 bases and J by 2 bases, 0 bases remained unmatched. This CDR3 has 14 amino acids. DNA for the CDR3: TGTGCCTGGAGTAGCGGGGGGGCCTACAATGAGCAGTTCTTC. Protein product: CAWSSGGAYNEQFF.

This chain joins TRBV6-2 or TRBV6-3 and TRBJ2-3; D unclear. Germline CDR1 and CDR2: MNHEY and SVGEGT. V was clipped by 1 base and J by 4 bases, with 9 bases between them. CDR3 length: 14 amino acids. CDR3 residues: CASSYLLSSDTQYF. The CDR3 coding sequence is TGTGCCAGCAGTTACTTACTTTCCTCAGATACGCAGTATTTT.

The chain uses TRBV6-2 or TRBV6-3 and TRBJ2-1; TRBD2 aligns across 10 bases. The germline gives CDR1 MNHEY, CDR2 SVGEGT. The V gene end was trimmed by 6 bases and the J gene end by 7 bases; junction bases not matched to a gene: 9. CDR3 length: 15 residues. Here the CDR3 reads CASSLAGGPRNEQFF. The DNA of the CDR3 is TGTGCCAGCAGCTTAGCGGGGGGCCCTCGGAATGAGCAGTTCTTC.

The V and J genes are TRBV5-1 and TRBJ2-1; 10 bases agree with TRBD2. This CDR3 has 15 residues. V lost 3 bases to trimming and J lost 9 bases; unmatched junction nucleotides: 9. The V gene's germline CDR1 is SGHRS and CDR2 YFSETQ. The chain's CDR3 is CASSSTSGISGEQFF. As DNA, the CDR3 is TGCGCCAGCAGCTCTACTAGCGGGATCAGTGGTGAGCAGTTCTTC. Using reference TRBV5-1 and TRBJ2-1 for the parts outside the CDR3, the full variable domain is KAGVTQTPRYLIKTRGQQVTLSCSPISGHRSVSWYQQTPGQGLQFLFEYFSETQRNKGNFPGRFSGRQFSNSRSEMNVSTLELGDSALYLCASSSTSGISGEQFFGPGTRLTVL.

The rearrangement links TRBV27 to TRBJ1-2, with D maybe TRBD1 (5 bases). The germline V gene has CDR1 MNHEY and CDR2 SMNVEV (reference sequence). V was trimmed by 5 bases and J by 4 bases, leaving 11 bases between them. This CDR3 region has 13 residues. DNA for the CDR3: TGTGCCAGCAGTCTGACAGCCGCCTATGGCTACACCTTC. This sequence encodes CASSLTAAYGYTF.

J is TRBJ1-1 and V is TRBV18, with 7 nucleotides matching TRBD1. The V gene's germline CDR1 is KGHSH and CDR2 LQKENI. This CDR3 comprises 14 residues. Trimming cost V 1 base and J 5 bases; bases outside gene matches: 4. This CDR3 is CASSPQMDRTEAFF. DNA of the CDR3: TGTGCCAGCTCACCACAAATGGACAGGACTGAAGCTTTCTTT.